This T cell receptor (beta chain) is drawn from a study of cytotoxic CD8 clonotypes in ibrutinib-treated CLL. Assay: immunoSEQ multiplex PCR; the TCRdb copy retains only in-frame clones and omits some. The sample lists roughly 190,000 clones; around 70% were seen once. Looked up from germline, CDR1 is SGDLS and CDR2 is YYNGEE. The CDR3 loop spans 14 amino acids. Trimming pared 3 bases from V and 7 bases from J, leaving 13 bases between. This clone was detected only once. This specimen was PBMCs, taken after 24 months of ibrutinib treatment. The gene calls are TRBV9 and TRBJ2-2; tentatively, D is TRBD2 (5 bases). This clonotype was obtained from a human donor with chronic lymphocytic leukemia. As DNA, the CDR3 is TGTGCCAGCAGCGGAGGAGTGGGGAGCGGGGAGCTGTTTTTT. Residues: CASSGGVGSGELFF.